This T cell receptor beta chain was identified in a study of blood T cell repertoires in COVID-19. Original processing methods: It was from reference gene primer amplification that nucleated cell counts were estimated. Data came from immunoSEQ multiplex PCR; TCRdb stores just in-frame clones and leaves some out. Clone size and the V and J calls come from that table; the DNA yielded D and trimming. This table has about 110,000 clones, about 84% appearing once. Sequencing was carried out using peripheral blood. The clonotype comes from a woman aged 55-70 years with acute or convalescent COVID-19.

CDR3 nucleotides: TGCGCCAGCAGCCCACTAGCGGGGGGCGGAGGGGTATACAATGAGCAGTTCTTC. Amino acid sequence: CASSPLAGGGGVYNEQFF. This sequence joins TRBV5-1 and TRBJ2-1, with TRBD2 matching 12 bases. Germline V CDR1 and CDR2: SGHRS, YFSETQ. V trimming: 4 bases; J trimming: 4 bases; junction bases outside the gene matches: 12. The CDR3 covers 18 residues.